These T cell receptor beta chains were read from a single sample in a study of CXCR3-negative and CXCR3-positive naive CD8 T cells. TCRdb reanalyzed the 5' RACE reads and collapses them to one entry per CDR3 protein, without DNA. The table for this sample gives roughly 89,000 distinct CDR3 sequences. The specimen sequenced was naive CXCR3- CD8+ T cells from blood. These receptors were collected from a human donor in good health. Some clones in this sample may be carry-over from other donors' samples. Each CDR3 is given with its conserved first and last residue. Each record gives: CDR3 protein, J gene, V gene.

CDR3 protein: CAISESGYDEQFF
J gene: TRBJ2-1
V gene: TRBV10-3

CDR3 protein: CAWSVDIRTDTQYF
J gene: TRBJ2-3
V gene: TRBV30

CDR3 protein: CASSYLTGANEQFF
J gene: TRBJ2-1
V gene: TRBV6-2/TRBV6-3

CDR3 protein: CAISDPRERMNTGELFF
J gene: TRBJ2-2
V gene: TRBV10-3

CDR3 protein: CASSQTPGLGYNEQFF
J gene: TRBJ2-1
V gene: TRBV4-1

CDR3 protein: CASTLGPLYEQYF
J gene: TRBJ2-7
V gene: TRBV12-3/TRBV12-4

CDR3 protein: CSYEGQLQETQYF
J gene: TRBJ2-5
V gene: TRBV29-1

CDR3 protein: CASSYSPGDEQFF
J gene: TRBJ2-1
V gene: TRBV6-5

CDR3 protein: CASSQEVGDGTYEQYF
J gene: TRBJ2-7
V gene: TRBV4-3

CDR3 protein: CSVEGQGVADEQFF
J gene: TRBJ2-1
V gene: TRBV29-1

CDR3 protein: CSVLTEDYNEQFF
J gene: TRBJ2-1
V gene: TRBV29-1

CDR3 protein: CASSSQLWANVLTF
J gene: TRBJ2-6
V gene: TRBV27